This TCR beta chain was sequenced in a study of OX40 agonist ivuxolimab in advanced cancers. Patients were ruled out by autoimmune disease history or systemic immunosuppression. Clones were read by immunoSEQ multiplex PCR, and TCRdb kept only the in-frame ones, dropping some. The data hold roughly 62,000 clones, with under 95% observed a single time. The CDR3 totals 16 residues. After removal of 4 bases from V and 4 bases from J, the junction contained 5 bases not matched to a gene. Germline V lookup: CDR1 ENHRY, CDR2 SYGVKD. Source: CD4+ or CD8+ T cells sorted from blood, taken in a trial of the OX40 agonist ivuxolimab. This TCR was recovered from an adult with an advanced solid tumor such as melanoma, head and neck, liver or kidney cancer. The chain is built from TRBV10-3 and TRBJ2-6; 9 bases line up with TRBD1. CDR3 region: CAISGRTGAGANVLTF. CDR3 DNA: TGTGCCATCAGTGGGAGGACAGGGGCCGGGGCCAACGTCCTGACTTTC.